Below, one TCR beta chain is given with its context. Its target is unknown. Profiled with immunoSEQ multiplex PCR; TCRdb holds only in-frame clones, not every one. In the table there are about 33,000 clones, 80% to 90% of which are singletons. This sample is part of a study of T cells in localized non-small cell lung cancer. Findings and limits, study-wide: Multi-region tumor sequencing was not done, so intratumor heterogeneity could not be excluded. A median around 55 of the top 100 tumor clones appeared in adjacent lung. Higher T cell density in the blood was associated with longer overall survival, whereas higher adjacent-lung clonality associated with shorter survival. Clonality peaked in uninvolved adjacent lung rather than tumor.

This clonotype was sampled from a male donor older than 55 with stage III lung adenocarcinoma. The specimen comprised peripheral blood, sampled before any cancer treatment.

The chain's CDR3 is CASRGQGPYEQYF. As DNA, the CDR3 is TGTGCCAGTAGGGGACAGGGGCCCTACGAGCAGTACTTC. The gene calls are TRBV19 and TRBJ2-7, with TRBD1 identical over 10 bases. With V trimmed by 6 bases and J by 2 bases, 1 base remained unmatched. The CDR3 loop spans 13 amino acids. Germline CDR1 reads LNHDA; CDR2 reads SQIVND (reference sequence).